The T cell receptor (beta chain) under discussion was sequenced for a study of shared clonotypes between healthy human individuals (dated by TCRdb to about 2020). General notes on the study: A few men and two women, aged 18 to 49 years, made up the cohort. For each donor, three plates each were used for CD4 naive and CD4 memory, two plates were used for CD8 naive, and one plate was used for CD8 memory. Blood TCR repertoires of about five healthy adults were deeply sequenced to estimate repertoire size and the extent of clonotype sharing between individuals. Different laboratories and diverse techniques were used to prepare libraries and sequence TCR repertoires, to increase sequencing depth and limit assay-specific biases. Leukapheresis yielded between about 0.94 and 8.9 billion PBMCs per donor. Broader findings and caveats from the paper: Pairwise subsampling led to the expectation that sequencing depth would affect the degree of clonotype sharing among donors. Larger estimated clonotype richness was generally found for naive subsets than for memory subsets. Rarefaction of sorted-subset datasets indicated incomplete sequencing despite the large sequencing depth. Because the study included a small number of donors, the genetic and exposure-history diversity represented was limited. Sampling was limited to blood, and TCR repertoires in tissue likely differ from TCR repertoires in blood. Clonotypes shared by all four sorted-subset donors showed higher generation probabilities than non-shared clonotypes. Sharing across four donors was observed for around 5% of naive CD4, about 3.2% of naive CD8, 2% to 2.5% of memory CD4, and around 0.4% of memory CD8 clonotypes.

Using the deep immunoSEQ assay, multiplex PCR amplified TCR CDR3 regions from genomic DNA. Extracted genomic DNA from each cell subset was spread evenly across all wells of several immunoSEQ 96-well plates, with each plate serving as a replicate. Each replicate PCR for sorted subsets received about 220 ng genomic DNA, equal to roughly 30,000 T cell genomes. The purified libraries were quantified using a Qubit 3.0 fluorometer, sized with a Bioanalyzer 2100, and then quantified again using the KAPA Library Quantification kit. Each immunoSEQ 96-well plate was sequenced on its own single-read 150-cycle Illumina NextSeq 550 flow cell. Per the original workflow: Because the immunoSEQ output held only junctional sequences and lacked quality scores, the filtering could not match the filtering applied to full-length reads. Sequences were annotated with PyIR, a Python wrapper for IgBLAST v1.9, and V/J genes and CDR3 were assigned using IMGT germline references. Reads were filtered out if the reads had weak V/J assignments (E-value above 1e-6), no CDR3, stop codons, out-of-frame junctions, or ambiguous translated residues. V3J clonotypes were defined as sequences sharing an identical inferred V gene, J gene, and CDR3 amino acid sequence. The percentage overlap between two repertoires was calculated by dividing the number of shared unique clonotypes by the size of the smaller repertoire. Three approaches were used to assess repertoire richness: RTK rarefaction, the Chao1 estimator, and Recon v2.1 estimates of unobserved clonotypes. Generation probabilities for all TCRbeta clonotypes obtained by the gDNA method from a few donors were computed using OLGA. Imported from immuneACCESS, the table was reduced by TCRdb to in-frame sequences with V and J called. These copies leave out some clones; in studies compared against another copy, an unresolved V gene accounts for under half, and the cause of the remainder is not known. V and J calls and clone size are those listed in that table; D and trimming were worked out from the DNA. The sample profile shows roughly 760,000 clones; 74% of them were found once. The ten most abundant clones make up about 1.8% of the sample.

The donors were healthy, HIV-negative adults with no recently reported acute infections or vaccinations. All donors were Caucasian adults living in Nashville, Tennessee, USA. CD4+ T cells were enriched by magnetic negative selection, after which naive cells were positively selected on CD45RA and the negative fraction was taken as the memory subset. After blood collection by leukapheresis, PBMCs were isolated using Ficoll-Histopaque density gradient centrifugation and then cryopreserved in the vapor phase of liquid nitrogen. Analytical flow cytometry was used to check the purity and quantity of every magnetically sorted T cell population. Genomic DNA was isolated from every sorted fraction and measured by UV absorbance on a Nanodrop 2000c. As encoded in the germline V gene, CDR1 is SNHLY while CDR2 is FYNNEI. Germline trimming: 6 bases from V, 3 bases from J; junction bases outside gene matches: 7. Taken from cysteine to phenylalanine, the CDR3 has 15 residues. Just the 45-base CDR3 DNA is kept, in frame starting at base 1.

Notes on this clone: Its antigen is still unknown. Per-base quality was not reported, and no clone a single base away is much larger than it.

Recombination linked TRBV2 to TRBJ1-3, with 8 bases matching TRBD1. The receptor's source is a young woman in good health. The sample comprised memory CD4+ T cells sorted from blood. The sample's cell subset or site label is to be understood as: CD45RA-negative fraction. The CDR3 protein sequence reads: CASRERQGFGNTIYF. The DNA reads TGTGCCAGCAGGGAACGACAGGGGTTTGGAAACACCATATATTTT.